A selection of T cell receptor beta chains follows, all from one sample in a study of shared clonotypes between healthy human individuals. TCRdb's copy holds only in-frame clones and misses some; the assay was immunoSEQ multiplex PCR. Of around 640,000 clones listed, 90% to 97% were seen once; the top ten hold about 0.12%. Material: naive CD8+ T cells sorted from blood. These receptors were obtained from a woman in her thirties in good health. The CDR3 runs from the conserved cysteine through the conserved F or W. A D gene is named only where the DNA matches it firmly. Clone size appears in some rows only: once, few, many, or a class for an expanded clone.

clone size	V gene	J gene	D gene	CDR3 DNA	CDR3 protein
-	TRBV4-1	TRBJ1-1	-	TGCGCCAGCAGCCAAGATGTAAACACTGAAGCTTTCTTT	CASSQDVNTEAFF
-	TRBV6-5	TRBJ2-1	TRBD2	TGTGCCAGCAGTTACGGGAGGGCCTTAAATGAGCAGTTCTTC	CASSYGRALNEQFF
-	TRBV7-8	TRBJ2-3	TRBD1	TGTGCCAGCAGCTTGGGTCTAAACAGGGGACGGGGCACAGATACGCAGTATTTT	CASSLGLNRGRGTDTQYF
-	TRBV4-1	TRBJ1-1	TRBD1	TGCGCCAGCAGCCAAGATCTGACAGGGGTGAACACTGAAGCTTTCTTT	CASSQDLTGVNTEAFF
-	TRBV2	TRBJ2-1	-	TGTGCCAGCAGTGTGGGCCGGAACAATGAGCAGTTCTTC	CASSVGRNNEQFF
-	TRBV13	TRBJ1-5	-	TGTGCCAGCAGCTTAGGCCCGGTGGGGACCCAGCATTTT	CASSLGPVGTQHF
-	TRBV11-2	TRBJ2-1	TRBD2	TGTGCCAGCAGTCTACTAGCGGGAGTATTCAATGAGCAGTTCTTC	CASSLLAGVFNEQFF
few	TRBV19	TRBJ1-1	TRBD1	TGTGCCAGTAGTCGTCCGACAGGGTTCGCTGAAGCTTTCTTT	CASSRPTGFAEAFF
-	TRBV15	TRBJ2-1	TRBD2	TGTGCCACAGCAACTAGCGGACTACCAACGAAGCAGTTCTTC	CATATSGLPTKQFF
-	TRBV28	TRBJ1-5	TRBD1	TGTGCCAGCAGTCCGACAGGGGACAACAATCAGCCCCAGCATTTT	CASSPTGDNNQPQHF